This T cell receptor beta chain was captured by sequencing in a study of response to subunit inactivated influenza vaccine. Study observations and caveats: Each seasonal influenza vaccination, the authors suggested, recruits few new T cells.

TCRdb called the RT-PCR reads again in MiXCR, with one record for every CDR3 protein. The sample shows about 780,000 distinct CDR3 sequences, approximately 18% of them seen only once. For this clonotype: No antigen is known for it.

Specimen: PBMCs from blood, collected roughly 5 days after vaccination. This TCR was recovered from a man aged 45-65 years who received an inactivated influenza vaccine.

The CDR3 loop reads CASSEVGKLFF. Here the CDR3 DNA reads TGTGCCAGCAGCGAAGTCGGAAAACTGTTTTTT. This rearrangement joins TRBV7-9 to TRBJ1-4; D not certain. Germline CDR1 and CDR2: SEHNR and FQNEAQ (reference sequence). The CDR3 sequence is 11 residues long. V dropped 5 bases and J dropped 10 bases, with 8 bases sitting between them.